The 16 T cell receptor beta chains below all came from one sample that was sequenced in a study of blood T cell repertoires in COVID-19. TCRdb's copy holds only in-frame clones and misses some; the assay was immunoSEQ multiplex PCR. The data hold around 120,000 clones, with around nine tenths observed a single time. Source material: PBMCs or T cells enriched from blood (not recorded which). All receptors come from a woman aged 50 to 60 who had recovered from COVID-19.

V and J are TRBV6-5 and TRBJ1-3; a weak D match, TRBD1 (6 bases). Germline CDR1 MNHEY, CDR2 SVGAGI. Between the trimmed V and J ends, which lost 7 bases and 0 bases, there was a span of 13 bases. The length of the CDR3 is 15 residues. The CDR3 bases are TGTGCCAGCAAAGGACAGCGTCTCTCTGGAAACACCATATATTTT. Protein sequence: CASKGQRLSGNTIYF.

The chain combines TRBV6-5 with TRBJ1-2; D is ambiguous. Trimming took off 6 bases at V and 0 bases at J, with 11 bases between the two ends. The length of the CDR3 is 14 residues. Germline values: CDR1 MNHEY, CDR2 SVGAGI. The chain's CDR3 is CASRATTTNYGYTF. The CDR3 DNA is TGTGCCAGCAGGGCAACGACTACTAACTATGGCTACACCTTC.

The chain joins TRBV2 to TRBJ1-2; 9 nucleotides line up with TRBD1. Trimming at V came to 7 bases and at J to 0 bases, leaving 3 bases not matched to a gene. CDR3 size: 14 residues. Germline lookup yields CDR1 SNHLY and CDR2 FYNNEI. The CDR3 DNA follows: TGTGCCAGCAACCGACAGGGGGCTAACTATGGCTACACCTTC. It is translated as CASNRQGANYGYTF. Using reference TRBV2 and TRBJ1-2 for the parts outside the CDR3, the full variable domain is EPEVTQTPSHQVTQMGQEVILRCVPISNHLYFYWYRQILGQKVEFLVSFYNNEISEKSEIFDDQFSVERPDGSNFTLKIRSTKLEDSAMYFCASNRQGANYGYTFGSGTRLTVV.

The rearrangement joins TRBV29-1 to TRBJ2-3; 9 bases match TRBD1. V lost 0 bases to trimming and J lost 4 bases; unmatched junction nucleotides: 5. Germline V gene sequence: CDR1 SQVTM, CDR2 ANQGSEA. The CDR3 runs 15 residues. The CDR3 loop reads CSVEEGQGRSDTQYF. The CDR3 DNA reads TGCAGCGTTGAAGAGGGACAGGGACGGTCAGATACGCAGTATTTT.

The J gene is TRBJ1-4, the V gene TRBV16, with 9 bases identical to TRBD1. The CDR3 extends over 14 amino acids. J lost 5 bases, V lost 5 bases, and 3 bases had no gene match. Germline V gene data show CDR1 as KGHSY and CDR2 as FQNENV. CDR3 amino acids: CASSSGTGNEKLFF. The DNA for the CDR3 is TGTGCCAGCAGCTCCGGGACAGGGAATGAAAAACTGTTTTTT.

The DNA for the CDR3 is TGTGCCAGCAGCCCAGGGAGGGGTCTAAACTATGGCTACACCTTC. Translating it yields CASSPGRGLNYGYTF. V and J are TRBV7-9 and TRBJ1-2; D is perhaps TRBD1 (5 bases). CDR3 size: 15 residues. The V end lost 5 bases, the J end lost 2 bases, and 15 bases lay between the germline ends. Germline V gene data show CDR1 as SEHNR and CDR2 as FQNEAQ (reference sequence).

The chain uses TRBV4-2 and TRBJ2-7; the match to TRBD1 covers 9 bases. The germline CDR1 and CDR2 sequences are LGHNA and YNFKEQ. This CDR3 has 15 residues. The V segment lost 4 bases and the J segment 3 bases; nucleotides outside the gene matches: 7. Here the CDR3 DNA reads TGTGCCAGCAGCCTGGGGGGGACAGGGCGCTACGAGCAGTACTTC. Residues: CASSLGGTGRYEQYF.

The CDR3: CASSQDSEGDSSPQPQHF. The CDR3 nucleotides read TGTGCCAGCAGCCAGGACTCAGAGGGGGATTCGAGTCCGCAGCCCCAGCATTTT. The V gene is TRBV3-1 (or the pseudogene TRBV3-2), the J gene TRBJ1-5; maybe TRBD1 (6 bases). Germline V CDR1 and CDR2: LGHDT, YNNKEL (reference sequence). The CDR3 extends over 18 amino acids. Trimming removed 3 bases from V and 7 bases from J, with 25 bases in between.

This sequence joins TRBV4-1 and TRBJ1-6; 7 bases are shared with TRBD1. The CDR3 spans 14 residues. Germline lookup yields CDR1 MGHRA and CDR2 YSYEKL. The V segment lost 0 bases and the J segment 9 bases; nucleotides outside the gene matches: 2. In nucleotides, the CDR3 is TGCGCCAGCAGCCAAGAAGACAGGGCTTCACCCCTCCACTTT. As protein: CASSQEDRASPLHF.

V and J are TRBV5-4 and TRBJ2-3; no clear D. V lost 0 bases and J 4 bases, leaving 9 bases between the germline ends. CDR3 length: 14 amino acids. Per the germline V gene, CDR1 is SGHNT and CDR2 is YYREEE (reference sequence). CDR3 loop: CASSLDSVPDTQYF. CDR3 DNA: TGTGCCAGCAGCTTGGATTCGGTCCCAGATACGCAGTATTTT. The variable domain in full, with the rest retrieved from reference TRBV5-4 and TRBJ2-3, is ETGVTQSPTHLIKTRGQQVTLRCSSQSGHNTVSWYQQALGQGPQFIFQYYREEENGRGNFPPRFSGLQFPNYSSELNVNALELDDSALYLCASSLDSVPDTQYFGPGTRLTVL.

The genes are TRBV3-1 (or the pseudogene TRBV3-2) and TRBJ1-2; 7 nucleotides align to TRBD1. The CDR3 loop spans 15 amino acids. The V segment lost 4 bases and the J segment 0 bases; nucleotides outside the gene matches: 5. The germline CDR1 and CDR2 sequences are LGHDT and YNNKEL (reference sequence). Here the CDR3 reads CASSPRTGPNYGYTF. In DNA form, the CDR3 reads TGTGCCAGCAGCCCTAGGACAGGCCCTAACTATGGCTACACCTTC.

The rearrangement uses TRBV6-5 and TRBJ2-1, with 10 bases identical to TRBD2. V lost 6 bases, J lost 12 bases, and 5 bases stayed unmatched. This CDR3 is built from 12 residues. Germline values: CDR1 MNHEY, CDR2 SVGAGI. The CDR3 is CASRNSGGRQFF. The CDR3 nucleotides read TGTGCCAGCAGAAATAGCGGGGGGAGGCAGTTCTTC.

The V call is TRBV6-5, the J call TRBJ2-3; D is possibly TRBD2 (6 bases). CDR1 is MNHEY, CDR2 SVGAGI, per germline. Deletions cut 10 bases from V and 0 bases from J, with 14 bases between. CDR3 length: 14 amino acids. The CDR3 DNA reads as TGTGCCACTCTTAAGGGACTTAGCACAGATACGCAGTATTTT. Its protein product is CATLKGLSTDTQYF.

The chain recombines TRBV2 with TRBJ2-7; D is perhaps TRBD1 (5 bases). The germline V gene has CDR1 SNHLY and CDR2 FYNNEI. Trimming removed 6 bases from V and 0 bases from J, with 6 bases in between. This CDR3 comprises 12 residues. For the CDR3, the DNA is TGTGCCAGCAGGACAGACTCCTACGAGCAGTACTTC. Translation: CASRTDSYEQYF. The full variable domain, in which reference TRBV2 and TRBJ2-7 provide the parts outside the CDR3, is EPEVTQTPSHQVTQMGQEVILRCVPISNHLYFYWYRQILGQKVEFLVSFYNNEISEKSEIFDDQFSVERPDGSNFTLKIRSTKLEDSAMYFCASRTDSYEQYFGPGTRLTVT.

The chain uses TRBV7-6 and TRBJ2-3; a possible D gene is TRBD1 (5 bases). The CDR3 has 15 amino acids. V was cut by 5 bases and J by 6 bases, with 18 bases left in between. Germline V gene lookup returns CDR1 SGHVS and CDR2 FNYEAQ. The CDR3: CASSPQDRAWDTQYF. CDR3 sequence (DNA): TGTGCCAGCAGCCCACAAGACAGAGCCTGGGATACGCAGTATTTT.

V and J are TRBV5-1 and TRBJ2-5; D is unclear. Deletions cut 5 bases from V and 5 bases from J, with 10 bases between. This CDR3 spans 12 amino acids. The V gene's germline CDR1 is SGHRS and CDR2 YFSETQ. CDR3 in DNA: TGCGCCAGCAGGAATGATCGGGAGACCCAGTACTTC. Translating it yields CASRNDRETQYF.